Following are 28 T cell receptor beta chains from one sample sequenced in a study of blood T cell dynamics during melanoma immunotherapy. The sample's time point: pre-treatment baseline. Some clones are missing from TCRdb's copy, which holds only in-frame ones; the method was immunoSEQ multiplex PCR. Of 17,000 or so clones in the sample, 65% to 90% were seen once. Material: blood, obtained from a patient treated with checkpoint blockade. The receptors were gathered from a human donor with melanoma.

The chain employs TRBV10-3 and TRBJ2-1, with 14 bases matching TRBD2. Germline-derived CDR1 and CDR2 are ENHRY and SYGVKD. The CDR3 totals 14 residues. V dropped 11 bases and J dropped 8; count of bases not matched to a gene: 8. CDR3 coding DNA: TGTGCCGCGACCGGGACTAGCGGGAGTTATGAGCAGTTCTTC. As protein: CAATGTSGSYEQFF.

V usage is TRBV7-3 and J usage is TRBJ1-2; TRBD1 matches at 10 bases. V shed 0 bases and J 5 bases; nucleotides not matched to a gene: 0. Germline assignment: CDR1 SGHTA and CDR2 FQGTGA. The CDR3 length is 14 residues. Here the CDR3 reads CASSLTGQGYGYTF. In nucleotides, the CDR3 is TGTGCCAGCAGCTTAACGGGACAGGGGTATGGCTACACCTTC.

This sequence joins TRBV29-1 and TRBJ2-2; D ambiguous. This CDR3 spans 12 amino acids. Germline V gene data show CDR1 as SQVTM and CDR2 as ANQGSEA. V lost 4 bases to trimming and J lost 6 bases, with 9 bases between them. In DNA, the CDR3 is TGCAGCGTTGTGAAAGGCCCCGGGGAGCTGTTTTTT. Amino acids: CSVVKGPGELFF.

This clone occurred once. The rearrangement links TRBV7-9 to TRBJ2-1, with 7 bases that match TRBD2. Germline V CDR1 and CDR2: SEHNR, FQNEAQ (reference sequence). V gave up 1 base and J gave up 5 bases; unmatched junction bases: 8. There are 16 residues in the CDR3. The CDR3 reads CASSLVGGSKNNEQFF. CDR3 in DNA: TGTGCCAGCAGCTTAGTGGGGGGGAGTAAGAACAATGAGCAGTTCTTC.

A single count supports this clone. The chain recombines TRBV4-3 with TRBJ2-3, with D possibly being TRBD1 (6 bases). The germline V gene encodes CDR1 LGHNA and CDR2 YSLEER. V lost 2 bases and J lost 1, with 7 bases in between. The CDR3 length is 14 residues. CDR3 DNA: TGCGCCAGCAGCCAATACAGGGGCACAGATACGCAGTATTTT. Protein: CASSQYRGTDTQYF.

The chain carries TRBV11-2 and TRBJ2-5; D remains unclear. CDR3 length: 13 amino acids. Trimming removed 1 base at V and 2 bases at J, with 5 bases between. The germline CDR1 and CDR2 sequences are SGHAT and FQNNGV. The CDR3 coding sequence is TGTGCCAGCAGCTTAGGCCAGCAAGAGACCCAGTACTTC. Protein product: CASSLGQQETQYF. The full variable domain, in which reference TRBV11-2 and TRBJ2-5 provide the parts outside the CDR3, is EAGVAQSPRYKIIEKRQSVAFWCNPISGHATLYWYQQILGQGPKLLIQFQNNGVVDDSQLPKDRFSAERLKGVDSTLKIQPAKLEDSAVYLCASSLGQQETQYFGPGTRLLVL.

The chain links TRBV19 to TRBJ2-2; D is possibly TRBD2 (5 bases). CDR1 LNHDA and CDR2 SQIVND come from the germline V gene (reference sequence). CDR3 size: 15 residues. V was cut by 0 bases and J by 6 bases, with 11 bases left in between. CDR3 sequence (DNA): TGTGCCAGTAGTATAGATCGTGGGAGCGCCGGGGAGCTGTTTTTT. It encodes CASSIDRGSAGELFF. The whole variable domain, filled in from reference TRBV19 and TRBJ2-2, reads DGGITQSPKYLFRKEGQNVTLSCEQNLNHDAMYWYRQDPGQGLRLIYYSQIVNDFQKGDIAEGYSVSREKKESFPLTVTSAQKNPTAFYLCASSIDRGSAGELFFGEGSRLTVL.

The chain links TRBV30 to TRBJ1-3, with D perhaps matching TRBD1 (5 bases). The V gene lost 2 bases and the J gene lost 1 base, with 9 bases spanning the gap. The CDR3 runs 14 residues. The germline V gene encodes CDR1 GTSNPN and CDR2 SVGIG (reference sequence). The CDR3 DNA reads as TGTGCCTGGAGTCTCCCAGGGTCTGGAAACACCATATATTTT. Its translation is CAWSLPGSGNTIYF.

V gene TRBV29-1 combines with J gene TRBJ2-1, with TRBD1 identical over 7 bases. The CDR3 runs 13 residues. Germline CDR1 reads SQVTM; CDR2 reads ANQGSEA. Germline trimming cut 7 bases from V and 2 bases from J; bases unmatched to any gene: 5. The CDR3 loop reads CSDLQGTYNEQFF. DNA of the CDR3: TGCAGCGACCTACAGGGGACCTACAATGAGCAGTTCTTC.

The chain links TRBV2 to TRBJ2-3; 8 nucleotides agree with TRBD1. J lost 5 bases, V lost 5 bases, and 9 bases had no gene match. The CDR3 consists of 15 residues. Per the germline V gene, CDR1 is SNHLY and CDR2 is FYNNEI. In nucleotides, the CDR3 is TGTGCCAGCAGTCAGCAGGGGGCTCGCGGAGATACGCAGTATTTT. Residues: CASSQQGARGDTQYF.

CDR3 amino acids: CATSRDRGRREKLFF. In DNA, the CDR3 is TGTGCCACCAGCAGAGATCGCGGGCGAAGAGAAAAACTGTTTTTT. The chain recombines TRBV15 with TRBJ1-4; D gene uncertain. The length of the CDR3 is 15 residues. Trimming removed 0 bases from V and 8 bases from J, with 13 bases in between. CDR1 LNHNV and CDR2 YYDKDF come from the germline V gene (reference sequence). Full variable domain (rest looked up from reference TRBV15 and TRBJ1-4): DAMVIQNPRYQVTQFGKPVTLSCSQTLNHNVMYWYQQKSSQAPKLLFHYYDKDFNNEADTPDNFQSRRPNTSFCFLDIRSPGLGDTAMYLCATSRDRGRREKLFFGSGTQLSVL.

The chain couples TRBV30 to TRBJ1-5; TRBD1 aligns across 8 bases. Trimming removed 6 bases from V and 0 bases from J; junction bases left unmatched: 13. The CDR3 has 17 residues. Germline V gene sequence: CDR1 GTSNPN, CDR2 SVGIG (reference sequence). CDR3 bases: TGTGCCTGCCGCACCGGGACAGGTTCCTATAGCAATCAGCCCCAGCATTTT. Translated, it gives CACRTGTGSYSNQPQHF. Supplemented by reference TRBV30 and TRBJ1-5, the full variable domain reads SQTIHQWPATLVQPVGSPLSLECTVEGTSNPNLYWYRQAAGRGLQLLFYSVGIGQISSEVPQNLSASRPQDRQFILSSKKLLLSDSGFYLCACRTGTGSYSNQPQHFGDGTRLSIL.

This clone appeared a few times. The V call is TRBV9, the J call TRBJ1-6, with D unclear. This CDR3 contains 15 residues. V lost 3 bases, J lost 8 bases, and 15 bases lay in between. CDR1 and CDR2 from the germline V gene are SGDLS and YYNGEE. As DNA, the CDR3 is TGTGCCAGCAGCGGATCCACTTGGGGATATTCACCCCTCCACTTT. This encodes CASSGSTWGYSPLHF.

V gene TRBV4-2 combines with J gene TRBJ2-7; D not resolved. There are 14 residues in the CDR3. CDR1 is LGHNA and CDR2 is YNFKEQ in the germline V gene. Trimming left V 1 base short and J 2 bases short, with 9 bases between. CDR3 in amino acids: CASSQGQGTYEQYF. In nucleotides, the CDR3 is TGTGCCAGCAGCCAAGGCCAAGGTACCTACGAGCAGTACTTC.

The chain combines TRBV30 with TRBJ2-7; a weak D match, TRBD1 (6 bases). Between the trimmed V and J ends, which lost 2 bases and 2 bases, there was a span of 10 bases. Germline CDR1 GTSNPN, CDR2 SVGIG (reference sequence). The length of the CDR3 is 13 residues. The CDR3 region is CAWSIKGAYEQYF. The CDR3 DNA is TGTGCCTGGAGTATAAAGGGGGCCTACGAGCAGTACTTC.

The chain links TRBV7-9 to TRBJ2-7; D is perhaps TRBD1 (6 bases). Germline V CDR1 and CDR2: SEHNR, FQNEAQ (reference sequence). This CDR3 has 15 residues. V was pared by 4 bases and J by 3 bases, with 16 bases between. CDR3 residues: CASSSDIGQYYEQYF. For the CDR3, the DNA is TGTGCCAGCAGCTCAGACATTGGACAGTACTACGAGCAGTACTTC.

The CDR3 nucleotides are TGTGCCAGCAGCAGTCCCGGGACAGGATTGAACACTGAAGCTTTCTTT. Translated, it gives CASSSPGTGLNTEAFF. The rearrangement links TRBV7-9 to TRBJ1-1; 8 nucleotides line up with TRBD1. In germline, CDR1 is SEHNR, CDR2 FQNEAQ (reference sequence). With 5 bases clipped from V and 0 bases from J, the junction kept 8 bases outside the gene matches. The CDR3 runs 16 residues.

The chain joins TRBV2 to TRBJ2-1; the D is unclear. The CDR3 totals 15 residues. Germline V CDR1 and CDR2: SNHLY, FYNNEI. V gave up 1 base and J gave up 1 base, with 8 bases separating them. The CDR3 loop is CASSEGGRSYNEQFF. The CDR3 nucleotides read TGTGCCAGCAGTGAAGGGGGAAGATCCTACAATGAGCAGTTCTTC.

This CDR3 reads CASGRTGRPYEQYF. As DNA, the CDR3 is TGTGCCAGTGGCAGGACAGGCAGACCCTACGAGCAGTACTTC. The chain carries TRBV19 and TRBJ2-7, with TRBD1 identical over 7 bases. The germline gives CDR1 LNHDA, CDR2 SQIVND (reference sequence). V was pared by 8 bases and J by 2 bases, with 9 bases of the junction left unmatched. The CDR3 is 14 amino acids.

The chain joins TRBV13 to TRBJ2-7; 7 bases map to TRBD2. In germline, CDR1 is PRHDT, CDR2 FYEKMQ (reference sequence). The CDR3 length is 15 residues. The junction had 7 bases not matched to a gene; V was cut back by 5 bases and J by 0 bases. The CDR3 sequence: CASSASSGSSYEQYF. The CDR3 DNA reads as TGTGCCAGCAGCGCGTCTAGCGGCTCCTCCTACGAGCAGTACTTC. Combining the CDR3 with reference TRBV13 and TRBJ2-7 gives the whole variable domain AAGVIQSPRHLIKEKRETATLKCYPIPRHDTVYWYQQGPGQDPQFLISFYEKMQSDKGSIPDRFSAQQFSDYHSELNMSSLELGDSALYFCASSASSGSSYEQYFGPGTRLTVT.

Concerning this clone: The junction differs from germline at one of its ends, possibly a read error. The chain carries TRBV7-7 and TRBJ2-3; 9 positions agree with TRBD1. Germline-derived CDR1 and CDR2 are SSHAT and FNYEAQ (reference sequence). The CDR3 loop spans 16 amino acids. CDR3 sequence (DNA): TGTGCTAGCAGCAAACGGACAGGGGAGGCGTCAGATACGCAGTATTTT. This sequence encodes CASSKRTGEASDTQYF.

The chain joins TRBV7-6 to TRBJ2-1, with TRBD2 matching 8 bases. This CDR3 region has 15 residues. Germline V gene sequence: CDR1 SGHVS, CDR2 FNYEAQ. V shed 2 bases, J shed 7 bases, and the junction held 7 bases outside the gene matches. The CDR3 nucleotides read TGTGCCAGCAGCTTACCCGGGAGGGCGGGAAATGAGCAGTTCTTC. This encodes CASSLPGRAGNEQFF.

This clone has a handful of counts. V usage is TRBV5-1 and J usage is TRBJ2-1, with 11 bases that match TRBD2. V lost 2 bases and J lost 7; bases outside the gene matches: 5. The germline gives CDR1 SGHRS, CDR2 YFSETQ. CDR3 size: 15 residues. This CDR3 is CASSFLAGGSNEQFF. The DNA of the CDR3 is TGCGCCAGCAGCTTCCTAGCGGGAGGTAGTAATGAGCAGTTCTTC.

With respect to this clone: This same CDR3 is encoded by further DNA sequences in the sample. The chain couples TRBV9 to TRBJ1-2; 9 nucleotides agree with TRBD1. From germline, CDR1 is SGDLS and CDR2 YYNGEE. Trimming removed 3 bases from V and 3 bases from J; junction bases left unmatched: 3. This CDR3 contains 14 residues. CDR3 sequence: CASSAGQGDYGYTF. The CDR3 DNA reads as TGTGCCAGCAGCGCGGGACAGGGAGACTATGGCTACACCTTC.

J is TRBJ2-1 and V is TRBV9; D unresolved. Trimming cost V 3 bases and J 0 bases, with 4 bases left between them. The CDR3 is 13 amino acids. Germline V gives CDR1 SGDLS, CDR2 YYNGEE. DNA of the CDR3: TGTGCCAGCAGCGCAAACTCCTACAATGAGCAGTTCTTC. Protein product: CASSANSYNEQFF.

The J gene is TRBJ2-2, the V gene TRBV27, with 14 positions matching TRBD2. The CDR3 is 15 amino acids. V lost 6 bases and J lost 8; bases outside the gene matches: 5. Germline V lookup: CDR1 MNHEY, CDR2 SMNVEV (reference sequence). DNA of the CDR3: TGTGCCAGCAGCCCGGGGACTAGCGGGAGAGGGGAGCTGTTTTTT. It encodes CASSPGTSGRGELFF.

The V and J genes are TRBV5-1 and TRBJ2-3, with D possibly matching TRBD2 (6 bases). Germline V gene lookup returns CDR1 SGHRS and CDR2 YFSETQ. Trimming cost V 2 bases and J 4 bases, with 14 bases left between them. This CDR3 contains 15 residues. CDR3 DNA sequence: TGCGCCAGCAGCTTCGGTCTGGCGGGATCAGATACGCAGTATTTT. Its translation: CASSFGLAGSDTQYF.

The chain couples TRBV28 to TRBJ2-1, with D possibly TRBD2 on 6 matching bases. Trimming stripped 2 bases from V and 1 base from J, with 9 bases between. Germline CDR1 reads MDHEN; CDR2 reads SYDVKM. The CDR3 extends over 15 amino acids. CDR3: CASSLRSGSYNEQFF. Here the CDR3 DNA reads TGTGCCAGCAGTTTACGTAGCGGATCCTACAATGAGCAGTTCTTC.